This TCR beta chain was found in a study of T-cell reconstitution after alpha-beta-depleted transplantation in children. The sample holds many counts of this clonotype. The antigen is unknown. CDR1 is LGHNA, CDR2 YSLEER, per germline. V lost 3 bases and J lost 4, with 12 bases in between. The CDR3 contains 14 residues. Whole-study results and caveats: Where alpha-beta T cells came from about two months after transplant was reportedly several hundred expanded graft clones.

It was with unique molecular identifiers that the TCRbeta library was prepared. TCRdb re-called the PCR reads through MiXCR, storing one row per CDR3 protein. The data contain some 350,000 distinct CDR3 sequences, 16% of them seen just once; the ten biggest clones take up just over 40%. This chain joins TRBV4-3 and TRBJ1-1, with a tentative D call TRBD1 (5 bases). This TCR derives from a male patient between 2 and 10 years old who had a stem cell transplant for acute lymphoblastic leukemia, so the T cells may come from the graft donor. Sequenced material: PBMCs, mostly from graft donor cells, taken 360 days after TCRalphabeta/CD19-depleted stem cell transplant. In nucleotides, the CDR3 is TGCGCCAGCAGCCAGCCAGGGAGGGGCACTGAAGCTTTCTTT. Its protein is CASSQPGRGTEAFF.